These T cell receptor beta chains were read from a single sample in a study of blood T cells in healthy people across ages. TCRdb re-called the 5' RACE reads through MiXCR, storing one row per CDR3 protein. This repertoire shows about 720,000 distinct CDR3 sequences, around 25% found once; its top ten account for around 3.6%. These data were also filed under a second study, of T cells of mothers and their children.

Input material: blood. The receptors come from a boy aged 5-17 years in good health. CDR3s include the opening cysteine and the closing phenylalanine or tryptophan. D genes are given only for firm matches. A clone size is listed for some rows: how often the clone was seen (once, few, many), or a class if it is expanded.

TRBD2	TRBV11-2	TRBJ2-5	-	CASSLGTSGNQETQYF	TGTGCCAGCAGCTTAGGGACTAGCGGAAATCAAGAGACCCAGTACTTC
-	TRBV5-4	TRBJ1-1	-	CASSLEAGRNTEAFF	TGTGCCAGCAGCTTGGAGGCGGGGAGGAACACTGAAGCTTTCTTT
-	TRBV14	TRBJ2-1	-	CASSTGREIGLAHEQFF	TGTGCCAGCAGCACCGGCCGAGAGATAGGTCTAGCGCATGAGCAGTTCTTC
-	TRBV20-1	TRBJ2-1	few	CSASGANMAYSYNEQFF	TGCAGTGCTAGCGGAGCCAACATGGCGTACTCCTACAATGAGCAGTTCTTC
TRBD2	TRBV9	TRBJ2-2	-	CASSPLGTAGAGELFF	TGTGCCAGCAGTCCTCTCGGGACGGCGGGAGCGGGGGAGCTGTTTTTT
TRBD1	TRBV7-9	TRBJ2-7	-	CASSASGTGGHEQYF	TGTGCCAGCAGCGCGTCCGGGACAGGGGGCCACGAGCAGTACTTC
TRBD1	TRBV5-5	TRBJ1-3	few	CASSYIGQGVTRNTIYF	TGTGCCAGCAGCTATATCGGACAGGGGGTGACGAGAAACACCATATATTTT
-	TRBV27	TRBJ2-7	few	CASSVGHHYEQYF	TGTGCCAGCAGTGTGGGACACCACTACGAGCAGTACTTC
TRBD2	TRBV5-4	TRBJ2-5	few	CASSGWTSGQETQYF	TGTGCCAGCAGCGGCTGGACTAGCGGCCAAGAGACCCAGTACTTC
-	TRBV20-1	TRBJ2-1	few	CSAPRPPNEQFF	TGCAGTGCCCCTCGTCCTCCTAATGAGCAGTTCTTC
TRBD2	TRBV6-2/TRBV6-3	TRBJ2-7	-	CASLGTSAYYEQYF	TGTGCCAGCTTGGGGACTAGCGCATACTACGAGCAGTACTTC
TRBD1	TRBV7-9	TRBJ1-1	few	CASIRTGKMNTEAFF	TGTGCCAGCATCCGGACAGGGAAAATGAACACTGAAGCTTTCTTT
-	TRBV27	TRBJ2-1	-	CASSLSGFPSEQFF	TGTGCCAGCAGTTTATCGGGATTTCCATCTGAGCAGTTCTTC
-	TRBV11-1	TRBJ2-1	-	CASSLALFRGDDNEQFF	TGTGCCAGCAGCTTAGCGCTGTTCCGAGGGGACGACAATGAGCAATTCTTC
-	TRBV5-1	TRBJ2-2	-	CASSLGDGSGELFF	TGCGCCAGCAGCTTGGGGGACGGCTCCGGGGAGCTGTTTTTT
TRBD1	TRBV27	TRBJ2-5	few	CASRPWTGARWETQYF	TGTGCCAGCAGACCATGGACAGGGGCCCGCTGGGAGACCCAGTACTTC
-	TRBV29-1	TRBJ1-2	few	CSGGHTVF	TGCAGCGGGGGACATACAGTCTTC
-	TRBV10-3	TRBJ1-1	-	CAISEGVRNTEAFF	TGTGCCATCAGTGAAGGGGTAAGGAACACTGAAGCTTTCTTT
-	TRBV2	TRBJ2-3	-	CASSETFRPSTDTQYF	TGTGCCAGCAGTGAGACGTTTCGACCCAGCACAGATACGCAGTATTTT
-	TRBV7-2	TRBJ2-7	few	CASSLGGGGFRDEQYF	TGTGCCAGCAGCTTAGGAGGGGGTGGGTTTAGAGACGAGCAGTACTTC
TRBD2	TRBV20-1	TRBJ2-1	few	CSARLSEGAAGYNEQFF	TGCAGTGCTAGATTATCTGAGGGTGCAGCGGGGTACAATGAGCAGTTCTTC
-	TRBV29-1	TRBJ1-1	-	CSVVGPFGGRNTEAFF	TGCAGCGTTGTGGGGCCCTTTGGGGGGAGGAACACTGAAGCTTTCTTT
TRBD1	TRBV5-1	TRBJ2-5	few	CASSVTGALQETQYF	TGCGCCAGCAGTGTTACAGGGGCTTTACAAGAGACCCAGTACTTC
TRBD2	TRBV6-6	TRBJ2-7	-	CASSYGLAGPYEQYF	TGTGCCAGCAGTTACGGGCTAGCGGGCCCCTACGAGCAGTACTTC
-	TRBV2	TRBJ1-2	many	CAWERERNYGYTF	TGTGCCTGGGAGCGGGAGAGGAACTATGGCTACACCTTC
-	TRBV27	TRBJ2-3	few	CASSLGQTYTQYF	TGTGCCAGCAGTTTGGGCCAGACATATACGCAGTATTTT
TRBD1	TRBV19	TRBJ2-1	few	CASSIAPGQGYEQFF	TGTGCCAGTAGTATAGCCCCGGGACAGGGCTATGAGCAGTTCTTC
TRBD2	TRBV5-1	TRBJ2-3	-	CASSEGLAGVSSTDTQYF	TGCGCCAGCAGCGAAGGACTAGCGGGGGTCTCTAGCACAGATACGCAGTATTTT
-	TRBV29-1	TRBJ2-3	few	CSVDSVTQYF	TGCAGCGTTGATTCAGTCACGCAGTATTTT
-	TRBV18	TRBJ2-1	-	CASSPNYVYNEQFF	TGTGCCAGCTCACCAAACTATGTCTACAATGAGCAGTTCTTC
-	TRBV7-9	TRBJ1-1	few	CASDAFLGMNTEAFF	TGTGCCAGCGATGCTTTTTTGGGAATGAACACTGAAGCTTTCTTT
TRBD1	TRBV5-1	TRBJ2-5	many	CASSSGGTGGAETQYF	TGCGCCAGCAGCTCCGGGGGGACAGGGGGCGCCGAGACCCAGTACTTC
TRBD1	TRBV9	TRBJ2-2	-	CASTLGQTNTGELFF	TGTGCCAGCACCTTGGGACAGACCAACACCGGGGAGCTGTTTTTT
TRBD1	TRBV7-9	TRBJ1-6	few	CASSIGQAYSPLHF	TGTGCCAGCAGCATAGGACAGGCCTATTCACCCCTCCACTTT
-	TRBV15	TRBJ1-5	-	CATSRGPNLNQPQHF	TGTGCCACCAGCAGGGGTCCTAATCTCAATCAGCCCCAGCATTTT
-	TRBV29-1	TRBJ1-2	once	CSVEDLAGNYGYTF	TGCAGCGTTGAAGATCTGGCAGGAAACTATGGCTACACCTTC